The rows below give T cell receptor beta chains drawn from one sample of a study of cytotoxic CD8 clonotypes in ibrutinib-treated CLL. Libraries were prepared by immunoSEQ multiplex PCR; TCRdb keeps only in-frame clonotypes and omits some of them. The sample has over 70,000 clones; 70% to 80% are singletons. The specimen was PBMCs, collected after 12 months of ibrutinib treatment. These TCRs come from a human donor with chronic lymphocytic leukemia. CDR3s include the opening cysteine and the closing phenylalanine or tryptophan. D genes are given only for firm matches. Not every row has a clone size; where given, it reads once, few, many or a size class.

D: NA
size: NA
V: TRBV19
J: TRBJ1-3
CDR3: CASSMGPTLAGNTIYF
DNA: TGTGCCAGTAGTATGGGGCCCACACTAGCCGGAAACACCATATATTTT

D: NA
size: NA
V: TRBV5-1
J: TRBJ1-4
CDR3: CASSPAGWGPNEKLFF
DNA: TGCGCCAGCAGCCCAGCTGGGTGGGGGCCTAATGAAAAACTGTTTTTT

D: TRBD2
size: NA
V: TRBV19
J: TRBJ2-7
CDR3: CASSIGLAETYEQYF
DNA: TGTGCCAGTAGTATAGGACTAGCGGAGACCTACGAGCAGTACTTC

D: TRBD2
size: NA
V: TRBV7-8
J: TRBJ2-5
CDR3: CASTWSGGRGQYF
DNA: TGTGCCAGCACCTGGAGCGGGGGGCGGGGGCAGTACTTC

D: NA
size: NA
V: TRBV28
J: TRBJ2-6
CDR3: CASSLGHLRSGANVLTF
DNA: TGTGCCAGCAGTTTAGGGCACCTCCGCTCTGGGGCCAACGTCCTGACTTTC

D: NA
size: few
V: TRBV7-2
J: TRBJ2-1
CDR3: CASSLGRNNEQFF
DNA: TGTGCCAGCAGCTTGGGGAGGAACAATGAGCAGTTCTTC

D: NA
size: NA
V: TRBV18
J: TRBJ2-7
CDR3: CASSRDSPLRGRSYEQYF
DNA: TGTGCCAGCTCACGGGACAGTCCGTTGCGGGGGCGATCCTACGAGCAGTACTTC

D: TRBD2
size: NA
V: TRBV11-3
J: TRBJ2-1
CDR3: CASSLRLAGQNEQFF
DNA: TGTGCCAGCAGCCTCCGACTAGCGGGCCAAAATGAGCAGTTCTTC

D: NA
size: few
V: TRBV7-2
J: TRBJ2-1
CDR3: CASSLAPSYNEQFF
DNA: TGTGCCAGCAGCTTGGCCCCCTCCTACAATGAGCAGTTCTTC

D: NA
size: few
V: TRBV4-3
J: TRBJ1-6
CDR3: CASSQRGGYNSPLHF
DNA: TGCGCCAGCAGCCAACGGGGGGGGTATAATTCACCCCTCCACTTT

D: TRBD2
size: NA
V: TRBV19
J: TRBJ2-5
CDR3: CASTTGTSGVQGETQYF
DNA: TGTGCCAGTACTACGGGGACTAGCGGGGTCCAGGGAGAGACCCAGTACTTC

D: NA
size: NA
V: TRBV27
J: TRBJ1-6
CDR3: CASSQDRGPSPLHF
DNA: TGTGCCAGCAGCCAGGATAGAGGTCCTTCACCCCTCCACTTT

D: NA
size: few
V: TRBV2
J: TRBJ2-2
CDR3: CASTDRSTGELFF
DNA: TGTGCCAGCACGGACAGAAGCACCGGGGAGCTGTTTTTT

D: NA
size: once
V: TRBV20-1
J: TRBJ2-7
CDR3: CSARDGVEQYF
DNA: TGCAGTGCTAGAGATGGGGTTGAGCAGTACTTC

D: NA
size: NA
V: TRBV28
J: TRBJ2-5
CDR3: CASSPPSGGETQYF
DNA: TGTGCCAGCAGTCCCCCCTCTGGGGGGGAGACCCAGTACTTC

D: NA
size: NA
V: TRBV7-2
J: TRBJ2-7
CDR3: CASTQMGLIYEQYF
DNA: TGTGCCAGCACCCAAATGGGGCTAATCTACGAGCAGTACTTC

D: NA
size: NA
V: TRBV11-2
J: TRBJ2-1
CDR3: CASSLPYNEQFF
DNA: TGTGCCAGCAGCCTACCCTACAATGAGCAGTTCTTC

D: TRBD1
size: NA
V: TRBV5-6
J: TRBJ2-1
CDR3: CASSTRTGWFDDEQFF
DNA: TGTGCCAGCAGCACACGGACAGGATGGTTTGACGATGAGCAGTTCTTC

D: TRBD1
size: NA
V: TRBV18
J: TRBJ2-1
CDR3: CASSPRTGADEQFF
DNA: TGTGCCAGCTCACCCCGGACAGGGGCGGATGAGCAGTTCTTC

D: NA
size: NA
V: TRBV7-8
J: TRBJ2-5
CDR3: CAGAPGAAQETQYF
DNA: TGTGCCGGGGCCCCGGGGGCAGCCCAAGAGACCCAGTACTTC

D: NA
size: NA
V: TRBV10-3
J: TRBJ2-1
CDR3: CAIRDSLGNEQFF
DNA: TGTGCCATAAGGGACTCCCTTGGCAATGAGCAGTTCTTC

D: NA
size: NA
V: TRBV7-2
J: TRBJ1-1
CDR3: CASSSPPRGPWNTEAFF
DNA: TGTGCCAGCAGCTCACCCCCCCGCGGGCCCTGGAACACTGAAGCTTTCTTT

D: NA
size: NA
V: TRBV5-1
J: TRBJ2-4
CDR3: CASSLDPAGTGGFQYF
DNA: TGCGCCAGCAGCTTGGACCCGGCGGGGACTGGGGGGTTTCAGTACTTC

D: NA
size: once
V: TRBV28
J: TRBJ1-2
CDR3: CASSLLPRFYGYTF
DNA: TGTGCCAGCAGTTTATTGCCCCGATTCTATGGCTACACCTTC

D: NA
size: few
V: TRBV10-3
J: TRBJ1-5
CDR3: CAISEGAQPQHF
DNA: TGTGCCATCAGTGAGGGGGCTCAGCCCCAGCATTTT

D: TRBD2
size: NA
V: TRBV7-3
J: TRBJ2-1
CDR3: CASSATSGFHNEQFF
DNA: TGTGCCAGCAGCGCGACTAGCGGGTTCCACAATGAGCAGTTCTTC

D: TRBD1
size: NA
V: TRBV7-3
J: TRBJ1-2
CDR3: CASSPDRDGGYTF
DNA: TGTGCCAGCAGCCCTGACAGGGATGGGGGCTACACCTTC

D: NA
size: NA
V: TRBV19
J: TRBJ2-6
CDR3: CASKTRGANVLTF
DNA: TGTGCCAGTAAGACCCGAGGGGCCAACGTCCTGACTTTC

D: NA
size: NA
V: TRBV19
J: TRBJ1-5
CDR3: CASSIDLSRGQPQHF
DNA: TGTGCCAGTAGTATAGATCTATCCCGAGGCCAGCCCCAGCATTTT

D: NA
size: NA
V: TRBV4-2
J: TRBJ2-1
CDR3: CASSQAYPPYNEQFF
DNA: TGTGCCAGCAGCCAAGCCTACCCTCCCTACAATGAGCAGTTCTTC

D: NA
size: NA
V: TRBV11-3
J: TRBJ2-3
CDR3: CASSSHTDTQYF
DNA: TGTGCCAGCAGCTCCCACACAGATACGCAGTATTTT

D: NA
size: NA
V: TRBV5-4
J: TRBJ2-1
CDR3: CASSLGTLPSSYNEQFF
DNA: TGTGCCAGCAGCTTGGGCACCCTCCCCAGCTCCTACAATGAGCAGTTCTTC

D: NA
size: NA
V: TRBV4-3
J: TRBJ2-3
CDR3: CASSQDWGGRTDTQYF
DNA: TGCGCCAGCAGCCAAGATTGGGGGGGGCGCACAGATACGCAGTATTTT

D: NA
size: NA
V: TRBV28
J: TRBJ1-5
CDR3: CASSLGFNQPQHF
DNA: TGTGCCAGCAGTTTGGGGTTCAATCAGCCCCAGCATTTT

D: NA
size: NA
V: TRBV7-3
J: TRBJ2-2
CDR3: CASSPGGAGNTGELFF
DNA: TGTGCCAGCAGCCCGGGTGGGGCAGGGAACACCGGGGAGCTGTTTTTT

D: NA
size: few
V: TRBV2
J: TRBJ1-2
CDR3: CASRPPSGYGYTF
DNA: TGTGCCAGCAGGCCCCCGTCTGGCTATGGCTACACCTTC

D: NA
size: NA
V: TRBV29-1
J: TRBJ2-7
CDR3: CSVEDLRGYEQYF
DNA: TGCAGCGTTGAAGATCTGAGGGGCTACGAGCAGTACTTC

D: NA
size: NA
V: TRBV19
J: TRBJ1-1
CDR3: CATGTAGAFF
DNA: TGTGCCACCGGGACGGCCGGAGCTTTCTTT

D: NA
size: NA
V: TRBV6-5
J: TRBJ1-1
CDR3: CASRRPPGNPEAFF
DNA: TGTGCCAGCCGCCGCCCACCGGGTAACCCTGAAGCTTTCTTT

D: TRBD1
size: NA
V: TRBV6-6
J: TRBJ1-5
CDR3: CATYHRGGLSNQPQHF
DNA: TGTGCCACTTACCACAGGGGGGGACTTAGCAATCAGCCCCAGCATTTT

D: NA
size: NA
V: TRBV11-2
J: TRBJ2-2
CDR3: CASQGGTGELFF
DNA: TGTGCCTCTCAGGGGGGAACCGGGGAGCTGTTTTTT

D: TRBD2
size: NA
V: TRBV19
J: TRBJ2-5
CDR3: CASSIRGLAEETQYF
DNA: TGTGCCAGTAGTATTAGGGGACTAGCGGAAGAGACCCAGTACTTC

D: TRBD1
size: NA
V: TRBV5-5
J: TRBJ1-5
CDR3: CASSPGTGVVGNQPQHF
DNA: TGTGCCAGCAGCCCCGGGACAGGGGTTGTCGGCAATCAGCCCCAGCATTTT

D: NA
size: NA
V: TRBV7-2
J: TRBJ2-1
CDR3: CASSLAPLNEQFF
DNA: TGTGCCAGCAGCTTAGCGCCGTTAAATGAGCAGTTCTTC

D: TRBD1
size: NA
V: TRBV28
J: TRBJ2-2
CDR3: CASRSGQKNTGELFF
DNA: TGTGCCAGCAGATCGGGACAGAAGAACACCGGGGAGCTGTTTTTT

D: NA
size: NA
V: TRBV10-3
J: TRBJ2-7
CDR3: CAISESGYEQYF
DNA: TGTGCCATCAGTGAGTCGGGGTACGAGCAGTACTTC

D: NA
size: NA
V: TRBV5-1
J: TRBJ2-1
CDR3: CASSLGGPPREQFF
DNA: TGCGCCAGCAGCTTGGGTGGCCCCCCGCGTGAGCAGTTCTTC

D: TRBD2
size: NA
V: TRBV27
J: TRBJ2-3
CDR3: CASTSGGVGDTQYF
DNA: TGTGCCAGCACTAGCGGGGGGGTCGGAGATACGCAGTATTTT

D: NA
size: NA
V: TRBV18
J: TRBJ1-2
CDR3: CASSPRFRFGRAEDGYTF
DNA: TGTGCCAGCTCACCAAGGTTTAGGTTCGGCAGGGCGGAAGATGGCTACACCTTC

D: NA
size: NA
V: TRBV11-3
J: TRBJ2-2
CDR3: CASSLGGRYTGELFF
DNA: TGTGCCAGCAGCTTAGGGGGCAGATACACCGGGGAGCTGTTTTTT

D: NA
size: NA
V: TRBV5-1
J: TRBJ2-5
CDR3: CASSPRGDWETQYF
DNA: TGCGCCAGCAGCCCCAGGGGGGATTGGGAGACCCAGTACTTC

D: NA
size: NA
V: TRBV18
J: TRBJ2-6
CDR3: CASSPVEAYSGANVLTF
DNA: TGTGCCAGCTCACCAGTGGAGGCTTACTCTGGGGCCAACGTCCTGACTTTC

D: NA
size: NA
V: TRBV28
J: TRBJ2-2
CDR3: CASSLWTENTGELFF
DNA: TGTGCCAGCAGTTTATGGACAGAGAACACCGGGGAGCTGTTTTTT

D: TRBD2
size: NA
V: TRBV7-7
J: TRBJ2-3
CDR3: CASSLWTGGTDTQYF
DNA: TGTGCCAGCAGCCTATGGACGGGAGGGACAGATACGCAGTATTTT

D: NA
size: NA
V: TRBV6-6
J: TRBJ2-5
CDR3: CASSFGGETQYF
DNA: TGTGCCAGCAGTTTCGGGGGAGAGACCCAGTACTTC

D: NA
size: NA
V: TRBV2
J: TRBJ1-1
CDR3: CASSPRVGDTEAFF
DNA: TGTGCCAGCAGTCCCAGGGTTGGGGACACTGAAGCTTTCTTT

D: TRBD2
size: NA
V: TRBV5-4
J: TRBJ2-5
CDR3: CASSLGGTSGTGAQYF
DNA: TGTGCCAGCAGCTTGGGGGGGACTAGCGGCACGGGGGCCCAGTACTTC

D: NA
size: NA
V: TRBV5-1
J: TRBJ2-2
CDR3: CASGRTVNTGELFF
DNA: TGCGCCAGCGGGAGGACAGTGAACACCGGGGAGCTGTTTTTT

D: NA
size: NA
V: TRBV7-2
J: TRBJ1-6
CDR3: CASSSLGHNSPLHF
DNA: TGTGCCAGCAGCTCCTTGGGCCATAATTCACCCCTCCACTTT

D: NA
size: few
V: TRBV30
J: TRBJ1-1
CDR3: CAWSGTEAFF
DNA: TGTGCCTGGTCGGGGACTGAAGCTTTCTTT